The present TCR beta chain was sequenced within a study of blood T cell repertoires in COVID-19. Study-wide background: The United States, Italy and Spain supplied acute and convalescent COVID-19 samples. The cDNA or gDNA used as material had been derived from T cells, B-cell-depleted T cells, or PBMCs.

The CDR3 length is 15 residues. With 5 bases clipped from V and 4 bases from J, the junction kept 6 bases outside the gene matches. Germline V CDR1 and CDR2: SGHAT, FQNNGV. Enrollment of patients from Seattle took place during active infection, with longitudinal follow-up. The data were produced by immunoSEQ multiplex PCR, yet TCRdb's version contains in-frame clones alone and is incomplete. The sample yields 150,000 or so clones, 65% to 90% seen once. Sequencing input: peripheral blood. The chain joins TRBV11-2 to TRBJ2-2, with 8 bases that match TRBD1. This sequence originates from a woman aged 55-70 years with COVID-19, enrolled during active disease. The chain's CDR3 is CASSPTGVSTGELFF. CDR3 sequence (DNA): TGTGCCAGCAGCCCGACAGGGGTGAGCACCGGGGAGCTGTTTTTT.